This TCR beta chain was documented in a study of cytomegalovirus exposure and HLA in healthy donors. Measured with immunoSEQ multiplex PCR; TCRdb has only the in-frame clones, and not every one. Among 200,000 or so clones listed, roughly 84% were seen once. This CDR3 is built from 17 residues. Per the germline V gene, CDR1 is SGHVS and CDR2 is FQNEAQ. Trimming cost V 3 bases and J 5 bases; bases outside gene matches: 16. The receptor's source is a woman between 25 and 40 years old in good health and CMV-seropositive. The sequenced sample consisted of PBMCs. The chain links TRBV7-8 to TRBJ2-7; 7 positions match TRBD2. Written as DNA, the CDR3 is TGTGCCAGCAGCTTGTCGGTGGGGGGGGAGTTTCTCGACGAGCAGTACTTC. Amino acids: CASSLSVGGEFLDEQYF.